These 3 T cell receptor beta chains came from one sample sequenced in a study of identical twins (dated by TCRdb to 2016 to 2017). The library was generated by 5' RACE. Sequencing was performed on an Illumina HiSeq 2000. TCRdb ran its own pipeline on the public reads, namely fastp trimming at Q25 and MiXCR clone calling, and kept in-frame beta chains. Entries are consolidated by CDR3 protein sequence, retaining the most common genes and DNA. The sample has about 890,000 distinct CDR3 sequences on record, 12% of them singletons. The ten largest clones capture about 1.5% of the sample. The same data also went into a second study, on yellow fever vaccine responses in identical twins.

The sample was PBMCs. The receptors come from a young woman in good health.

On this clonotype itself: This may stem from a read error, because a much larger clone lies one nucleotide away. V gene TRBV20-1 combines with J gene TRBJ2-7; D ambiguous. The CDR3 is 10 amino acids. Looked up from germline, CDR1 is DFQATT and CDR2 is SNEGSKA (reference sequence). The CDR3 DNA reads as TGCACTGCTGGAGATTACGAGCAGTACTTC. It encodes CTAGDYEQYF.

The V gene is TRBV29-1, the J gene TRBJ2-2; 11 bases line up with TRBD2. V shed 7 bases and J 4 bases; nucleotides not matched to a gene: 8. Germline CDR1 is SQVTM and CDR2 is ANQGSEA. The CDR3 is 15 amino acids. CDR3 region: CSGRTSGGLTGELFF. The CDR3, as DNA: TGCAGCGGACGAACTAGCGGGGGCCTCACCGGGGAGCTGTTTTTT.

In this sample, this clonotype turned up many times. The rearrangement links TRBV4-1 to TRBJ2-2; D ambiguous. The CDR3 sequence is 16 residues long. The V gene lost 1 base and the J gene lost 4 bases, with 13 bases spanning the gap. Germline V gene sequence: CDR1 MGHRA, CDR2 YSYEKL. CDR3 sequence: CASSQGPIPFTGELFF. The CDR3 DNA is TGCGCCAGCAGCCAAGGACCGATACCGTTCACCGGGGAGCTGTTTTTT.